This is a list of T cell receptor beta chains from one sample in a study of T cells in Graves' hyperthyroidism and ophthalmopathy. TCRdb passed the multiplex PCR reads through MiXCR, listing each CDR3 protein once. The sample consists of 540,000 or so distinct CDR3 sequences, 15% to 19% of them appearing once. The specimen sequenced was blood. All receptors derive from a woman aged 25 to 39 with Graves' hyperthyroidism. Both conserved end residues are part of each CDR3. Clone size, where shown, is once, few, many, or a class for clones that have expanded.

cdr3_aa	clone_size	j_call	v_call
CASSIGMLRTLVPSYNEQFF	few	TRBJ2-1	TRBV19
CASSATVKSEAFF	many	TRBJ1-1	TRBV7-8
CASSTPGGSGTGGLFF	-	TRBJ2-2	TRBV19
CSGDSDGGRETQYF	many	TRBJ2-5	TRBV29-1
CASSQAGTSGYQETQYF	few	TRBJ2-5	TRBV4-2
CASSYTSGGVSYGYTF	many	TRBJ1-2	TRBV6-6
CASRQWSSYNEQFF	-	TRBJ2-1	TRBV12-3/TRBV12-4
CASSSWTELSYTF	many	TRBJ1-2	TRBV7-9
CATRLSGSPPDTQYF	-	TRBJ2-3	TRBV6-1
CASSGGAAEKLFF	-	TRBJ1-4	TRBV2
CASSSLTGFVSRTANTGELFF	many	TRBJ2-2	TRBV7-2
CSARAGGSYEQYF	many	TRBJ2-7	TRBV20-1
CASSRVPGLAGNEQFF	-	TRBJ2-1	TRBV19
CASSDSFQGLSRNEQFF	many	TRBJ2-1	TRBV2
CASSYSSAGVYGYTF	-	TRBJ1-2	TRBV6-6
CASSLEAVTDTQYF	many	TRBJ2-3	TRBV13
CAWRQRGREKLFF	many	TRBJ1-4	TRBV30
CASSDKSGSDTQYF	many	TRBJ2-3	TRBV7-3
CASKGSGNEQFF	few	TRBJ2-1	TRBV7-9
CASREDFYEQYF	many	TRBJ2-7	TRBV5-1
CASSDHREREQFF	many	TRBJ2-1	TRBV6-1
CASRYPGGGTNYGYTF	-	TRBJ1-2	TRBV19
CASRPGPATNEKLFF	few	TRBJ1-4	TRBV12-3/TRBV12-4
CSVEPDGQIYGYTF	-	TRBJ1-2	TRBV29-1
CASSGRGRGFYEQYF	-	TRBJ2-7	TRBV10-2
CASSVGTGGFEQYF	many	TRBJ2-7	TRBV9
CASRGSSSYEQYF	many	TRBJ2-7	TRBV27
CSVGGAETGELFF	-	TRBJ2-2	TRBV29-1
CAWNRDTEAFF	many	TRBJ1-1	TRBV30
CSVGGASGRVNEQFF	few	TRBJ2-1	TRBV29-1
CASSSGLSSEQFF	many	TRBJ2-1	TRBV7-2
CASSLGQGVVYEQYF	few	TRBJ2-7	TRBV27
CASSILAGVGELFF	many	TRBJ2-2	TRBV11-2
CASSQTAGTPATNEKLFF	-	TRBJ1-4	TRBV13
CSARPAGGPGYEQYF	-	TRBJ2-7	TRBV20-1
CASSLVWYTVEAFF	many	TRBJ1-1	TRBV7-8
CASSLEQGTTDTQYF	many	TRBJ2-3	TRBV5-1
CASQRTSGANVLTF	many	TRBJ2-6	TRBV7-3
CSALSTNSPLHF	few	TRBJ1-6	TRBV20-1
CAWSGASGNTGELFF	many	TRBJ2-2	TRBV30
CSVAQVGTGDEKLFF	few	TRBJ1-4	TRBV29-1
CASSQTRIEQFF	-	TRBJ2-1	TRBV14
CSAIIWTSGRYEQYF	many	TRBJ2-7	TRBV20-1
CASSLGFTSGSTDTQYF	many	TRBJ2-3	TRBV5-1
CSAWDRDYFNEQFF	many	TRBJ2-1	TRBV20-1
CAWSGDSPNYGYTF	many	TRBJ1-2	TRBV30
CASKSSGSSYNEQFF	-	TRBJ2-1	TRBV19
CASSTGAGGPVVAPDTQYF	-	TRBJ2-3	TRBV6-1
CASSQEVLAGNEQYF	-	TRBJ2-7	TRBV4-2
CASSANRGWETQYF	many	TRBJ2-5	TRBV7-2
CASPGTPTGELFF	-	TRBJ2-2	TRBV6-4
CASSQGHGSSEAFF	many	TRBJ1-1	TRBV12-3/TRBV12-4
CASSIRTGFLYEQYF	-	TRBJ2-7	TRBV19
CSGHYRGVQETQYF	many	TRBJ2-5	TRBV29-1
CASSMGAPIIGELFF	few	TRBJ2-2	TRBV19
CASVRGRDTGELFF	-	TRBJ2-2	TRBV19
CASSPPRDSYNSPLHF	many	TRBJ1-6	TRBV7-9
CASSQGTGPEQFF	many	TRBJ2-1	TRBV18
CASSYSRDIYEQYF	-	TRBJ2-7	TRBV6-5